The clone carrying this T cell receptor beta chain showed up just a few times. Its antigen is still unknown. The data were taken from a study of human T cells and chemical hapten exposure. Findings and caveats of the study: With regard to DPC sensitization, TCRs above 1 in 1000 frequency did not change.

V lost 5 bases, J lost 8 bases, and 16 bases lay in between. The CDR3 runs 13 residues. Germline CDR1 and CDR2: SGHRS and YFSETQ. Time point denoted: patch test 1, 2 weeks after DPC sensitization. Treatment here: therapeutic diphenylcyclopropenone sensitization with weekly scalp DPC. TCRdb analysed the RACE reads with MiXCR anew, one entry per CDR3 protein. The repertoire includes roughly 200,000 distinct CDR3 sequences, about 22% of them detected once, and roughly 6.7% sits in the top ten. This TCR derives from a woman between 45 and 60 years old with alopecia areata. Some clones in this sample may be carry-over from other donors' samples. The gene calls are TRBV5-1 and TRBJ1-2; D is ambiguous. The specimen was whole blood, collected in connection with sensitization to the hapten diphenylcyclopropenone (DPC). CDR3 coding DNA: TGCGCCAGCAGAGAGGGTGCGTTAGGAGGCTACACCTTC. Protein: CASREGALGGYTF. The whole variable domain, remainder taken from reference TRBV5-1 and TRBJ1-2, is KAGVTQTPRYLIKTRGQQVTLSCSPISGHRSVSWYQQTPGQGLQFLFEYFSETQRNKGNFPGRFSGRQFSNSRSEMNVSTLELGDSALYLCASREGALGGYTFGSGTRLTVV.